A single sample gave rise to the 5 T cell receptor beta chains below, sequenced in a study of a mutant IDH1 vaccine in newly diagnosed glioma. Clones were sequenced by immunoSEQ multiplex PCR, and TCRdb holds only the in-frame ones, with some missing. This sample has nearly 35,000 clones; about 79% occur once, and the top ten carry roughly 22%. These receptors' antigens are unknown. Time point defined: week 5, during vaccination. In every dose of vaccine, 300 ug of mutant IDH1 20-mer peptide was given alongside topical imiquimod. The sequencing here drew on PBMCs, taken from a glioma patient whose treatment included an IDH1 peptide vaccine. The receptors were sampled from a man between 25 and 39 years old with glioma.

V and J are TRBV19 and TRBJ1-1, with TRBD1 as a possible D gene (5 bases). Germline CDR1 LNHDA, CDR2 SQIVND (reference sequence). This CDR3 has 15 amino acids. Trimming left V 5 bases short and J 4 bases short, with 17 bases between. The CDR3 DNA follows: TGTGCCAGTAGTCACGGGCAGGGTATACGCACTGAAGCTTTCTTT. Translated: CASSHGQGIRTEAFF.

The gene calls are TRBV5-1 and TRBJ1-2; the match to TRBD1 covers 9 bases. Trimming removed 5 bases from V and 2 bases from J; junction bases left unmatched: 7. The CDR3 contains 15 residues. The germline gives CDR1 SGHRS, CDR2 YFSETQ. The CDR3 loop reads CASRVRTGENYGYTF. CDR3 DNA: TGCGCCAGCAGGGTTCGGACAGGGGAAAACTATGGCTACACCTTC.

Written as DNA, the CDR3 is TGTGCCAGTAGTGTTACCGGGACAGGGGCGGGGAACACCGGGGAGCTGTTTTTT. Residues: CASSVTGTGAGNTGELFF. This chain links TRBV19 with TRBJ2-2; 10 bases are a match to TRBD1. The CDR3 is made up of 18 amino acids. Germline CDR1 reads LNHDA; CDR2 reads SQIVND (reference sequence). Trimming cost V 5 bases and J 1 base; bases outside gene matches: 10.

This rearrangement joins TRBV18 to TRBJ1-2; 7 bases align to TRBD1. V lost 5 bases and J lost 0; bases outside the gene matches: 3. CDR1 KGHSH and CDR2 LQKENI come from the germline V gene. This CDR3 region has 14 residues. The CDR3, as DNA: TGTGCCAGCTCAACAGGGACAGCTAACTATGGCTACACCTTC. This encodes CASSTGTANYGYTF.

The chain recombines TRBV28 with TRBJ2-1; 8 bases fit TRBD1. The germline V gene encodes CDR1 MDHEN and CDR2 SYDVKM. This CDR3 spans 15 amino acids. Losses at the gene ends were 3 bases for V and 7 bases for J; bases not matched to a gene: 8. The CDR3 coding sequence is TGTGCCAGCAGTTTTTATCTAGACAGGGGAAATGAGCAGTTCTTC. Residues: CASSFYLDRGNEQFF. The full variable domain, completed using reference TRBV28 and TRBJ2-1, is DVKVTQSSRYLVKRTGEKVFLECVQDMDHENMFWYRQDPGLGLRLIYFSYDVKMKEKGDIPEGYSVSREKKERFSLILESASTNQTSMYLCASSFYLDRGNEQFFGPGTRLTVL.